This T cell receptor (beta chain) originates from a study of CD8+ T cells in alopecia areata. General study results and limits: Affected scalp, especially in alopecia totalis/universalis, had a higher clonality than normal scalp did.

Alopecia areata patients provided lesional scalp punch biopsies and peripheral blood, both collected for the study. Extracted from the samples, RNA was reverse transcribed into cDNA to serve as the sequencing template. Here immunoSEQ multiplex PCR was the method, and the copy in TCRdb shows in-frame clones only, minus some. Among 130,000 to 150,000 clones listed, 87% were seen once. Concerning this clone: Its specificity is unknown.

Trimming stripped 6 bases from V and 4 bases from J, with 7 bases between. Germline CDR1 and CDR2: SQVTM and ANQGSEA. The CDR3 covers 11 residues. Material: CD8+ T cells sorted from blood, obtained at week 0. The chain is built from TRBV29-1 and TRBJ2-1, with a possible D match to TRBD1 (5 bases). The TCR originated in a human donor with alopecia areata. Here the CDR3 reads CSVDSYNEQFF. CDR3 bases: TGCAGCGTAGACAGTTACAATGAGCAGTTCTTC.